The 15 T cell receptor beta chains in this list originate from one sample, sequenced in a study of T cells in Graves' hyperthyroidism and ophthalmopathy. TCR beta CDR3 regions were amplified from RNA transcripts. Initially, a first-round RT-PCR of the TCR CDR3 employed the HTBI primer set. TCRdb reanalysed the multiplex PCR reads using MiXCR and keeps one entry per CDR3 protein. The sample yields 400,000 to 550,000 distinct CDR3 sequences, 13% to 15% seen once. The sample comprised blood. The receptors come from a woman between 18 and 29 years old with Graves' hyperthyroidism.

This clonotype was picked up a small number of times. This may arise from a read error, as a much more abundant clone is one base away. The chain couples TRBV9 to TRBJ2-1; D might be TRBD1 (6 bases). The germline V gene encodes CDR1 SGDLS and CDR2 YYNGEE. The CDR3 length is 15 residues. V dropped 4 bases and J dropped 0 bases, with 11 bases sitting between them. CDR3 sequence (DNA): TGTGCCAGCAGCAAGGGACAAAGCTCCTACAATGAGCAGTTCTTC. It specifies CASSKGQSSYNEQFF.

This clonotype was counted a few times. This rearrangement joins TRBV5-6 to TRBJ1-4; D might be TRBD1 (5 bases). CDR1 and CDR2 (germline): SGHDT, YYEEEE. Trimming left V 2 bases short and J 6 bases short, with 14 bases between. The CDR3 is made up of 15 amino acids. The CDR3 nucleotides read TGTGCCAGCAGCTTCGGGACGGCTGATGATGAAAAACTGTTTTTT. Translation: CASSFGTADDEKLFF.

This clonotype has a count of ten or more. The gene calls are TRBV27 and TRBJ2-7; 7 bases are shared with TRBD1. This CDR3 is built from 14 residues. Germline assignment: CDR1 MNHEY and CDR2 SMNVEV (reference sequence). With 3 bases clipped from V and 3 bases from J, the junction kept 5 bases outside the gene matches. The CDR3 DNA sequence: TGTGCCAGCAGTTTCGCAGGGGGTGACTACGAGCAGTACTTC. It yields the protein CASSFAGGDYEQYF.

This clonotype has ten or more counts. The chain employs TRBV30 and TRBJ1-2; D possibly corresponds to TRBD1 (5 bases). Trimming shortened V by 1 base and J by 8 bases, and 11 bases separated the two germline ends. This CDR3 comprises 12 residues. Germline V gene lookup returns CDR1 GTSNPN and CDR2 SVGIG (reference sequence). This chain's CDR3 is CAWSGGDLGYTF. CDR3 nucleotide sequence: TGTGCCTGGAGTGGAGGGGATTTGGGCTACACCTTC.

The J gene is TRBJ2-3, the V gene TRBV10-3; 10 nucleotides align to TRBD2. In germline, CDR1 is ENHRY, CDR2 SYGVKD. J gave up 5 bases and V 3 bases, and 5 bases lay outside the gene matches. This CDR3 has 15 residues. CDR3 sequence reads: CAISDPSGGGDTQYF. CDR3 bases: TGTGCCATCAGTGATCCAAGCGGGGGGGGAGATACGCAGTATTTT.

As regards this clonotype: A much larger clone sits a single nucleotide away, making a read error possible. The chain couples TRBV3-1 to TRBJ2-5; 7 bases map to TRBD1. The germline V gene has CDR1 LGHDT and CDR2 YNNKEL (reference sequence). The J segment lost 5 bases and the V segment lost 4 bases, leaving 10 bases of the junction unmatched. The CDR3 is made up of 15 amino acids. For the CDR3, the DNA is TGTGCCAGCAGCCCAGGGGGTGGGAGAGCTGAGACCCAGTACTTC. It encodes CASSPGGGRAETQYF.

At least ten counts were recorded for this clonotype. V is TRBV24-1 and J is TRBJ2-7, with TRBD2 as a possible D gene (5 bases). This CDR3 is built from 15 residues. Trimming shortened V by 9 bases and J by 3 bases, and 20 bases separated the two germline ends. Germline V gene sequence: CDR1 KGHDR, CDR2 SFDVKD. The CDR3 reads CATPPDFSINYEQYF. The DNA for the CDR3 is TGTGCCACCCCCCCGGACTTCTCAATCAACTACGAGCAGTACTTC.

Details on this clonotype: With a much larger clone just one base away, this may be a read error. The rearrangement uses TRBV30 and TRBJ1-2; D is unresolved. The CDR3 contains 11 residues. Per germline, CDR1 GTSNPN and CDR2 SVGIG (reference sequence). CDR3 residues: CAWNTNCGYTF. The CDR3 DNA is TGTGCCTGGAATACTAACTGTGGCTACACCTTC. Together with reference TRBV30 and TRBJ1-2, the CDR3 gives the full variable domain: SQTIHQWPATLVQPVGSPLSLECTVEGTSNPNLYWYRQAAGRGLQLLFYSVGIGQISSEVPQNLSASRPQDRQFILSSKKLLLSDSGFYLCAWNTNCGYTFGSGTRLTVV.

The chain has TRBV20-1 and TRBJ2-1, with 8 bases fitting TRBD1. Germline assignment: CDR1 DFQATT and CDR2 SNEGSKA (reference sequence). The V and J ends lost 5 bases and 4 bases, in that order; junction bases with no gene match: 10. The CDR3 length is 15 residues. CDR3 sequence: CSALGQGARYNEQFF. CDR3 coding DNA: TGCAGTGCTCTGGGTCAGGGGGCGAGGTACAATGAGCAGTTCTTC.

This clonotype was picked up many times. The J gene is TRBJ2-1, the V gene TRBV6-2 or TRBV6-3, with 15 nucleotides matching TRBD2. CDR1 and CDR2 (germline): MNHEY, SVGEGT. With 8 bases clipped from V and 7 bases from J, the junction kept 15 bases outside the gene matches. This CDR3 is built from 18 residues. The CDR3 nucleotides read TGTGCCAGCCCAATAGAGGGACTAGCGGGAGGCGATTGGAATGAGCAGTTCTTC. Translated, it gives CASPIEGLAGGDWNEQFF.

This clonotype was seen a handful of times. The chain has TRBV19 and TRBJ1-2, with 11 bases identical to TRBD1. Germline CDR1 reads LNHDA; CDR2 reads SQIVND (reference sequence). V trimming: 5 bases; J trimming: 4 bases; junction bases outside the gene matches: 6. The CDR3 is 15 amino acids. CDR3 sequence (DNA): TGTGCCAGTAGTCAGGACAGGGGGCAGAGCTATGGCTACACCTTC. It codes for CASSQDRGQSYGYTF.

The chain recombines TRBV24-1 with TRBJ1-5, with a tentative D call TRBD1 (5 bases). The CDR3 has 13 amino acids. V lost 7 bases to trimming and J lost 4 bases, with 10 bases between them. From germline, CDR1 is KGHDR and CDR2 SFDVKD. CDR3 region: CATRTAENQPQHF. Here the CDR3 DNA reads TGTGCCACCAGGACAGCCGAAAATCAGCCCCAGCATTTT.

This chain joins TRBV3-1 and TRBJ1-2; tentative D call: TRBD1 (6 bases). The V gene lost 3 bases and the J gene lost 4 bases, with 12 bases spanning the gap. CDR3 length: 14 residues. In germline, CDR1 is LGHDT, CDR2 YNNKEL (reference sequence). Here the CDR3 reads CASSQTGIVYGYTF. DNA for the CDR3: TGTGCCAGCAGCCAGACAGGAATTGTCTATGGCTACACCTTC.

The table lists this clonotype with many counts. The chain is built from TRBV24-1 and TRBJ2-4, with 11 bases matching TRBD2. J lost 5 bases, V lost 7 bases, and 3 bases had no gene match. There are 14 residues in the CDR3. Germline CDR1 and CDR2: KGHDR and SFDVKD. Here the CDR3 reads CATRLAGVQNIQYF. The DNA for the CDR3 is TGTGCCACCAGACTAGCGGGAGTTCAAAACATTCAGTACTTC.

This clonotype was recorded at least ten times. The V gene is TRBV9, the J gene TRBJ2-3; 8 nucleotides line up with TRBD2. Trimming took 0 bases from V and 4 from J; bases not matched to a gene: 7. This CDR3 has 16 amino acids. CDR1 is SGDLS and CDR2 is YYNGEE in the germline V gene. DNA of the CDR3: TGTGCCAGCAGCGTAGAGTCGGGAGGGTTGTCAGATACGCAGTATTTT. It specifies CASSVESGGLSDTQYF.